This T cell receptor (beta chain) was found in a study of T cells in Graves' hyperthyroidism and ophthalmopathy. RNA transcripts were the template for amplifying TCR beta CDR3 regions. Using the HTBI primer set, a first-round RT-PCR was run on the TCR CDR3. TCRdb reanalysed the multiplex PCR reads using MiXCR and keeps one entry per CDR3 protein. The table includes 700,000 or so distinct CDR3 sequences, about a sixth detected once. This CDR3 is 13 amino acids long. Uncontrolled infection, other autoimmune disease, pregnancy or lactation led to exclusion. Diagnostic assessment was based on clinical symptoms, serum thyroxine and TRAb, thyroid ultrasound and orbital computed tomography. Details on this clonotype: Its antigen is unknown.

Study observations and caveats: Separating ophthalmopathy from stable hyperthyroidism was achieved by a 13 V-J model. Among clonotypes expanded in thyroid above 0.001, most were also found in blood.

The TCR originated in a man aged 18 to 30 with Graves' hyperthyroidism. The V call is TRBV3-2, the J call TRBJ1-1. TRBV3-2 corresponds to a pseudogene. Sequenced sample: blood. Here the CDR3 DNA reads TGTGCCTGCAGCCCCCGAAGCGACACTGAAGCTTTCTTT. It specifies CACSPRSDTEAFF.